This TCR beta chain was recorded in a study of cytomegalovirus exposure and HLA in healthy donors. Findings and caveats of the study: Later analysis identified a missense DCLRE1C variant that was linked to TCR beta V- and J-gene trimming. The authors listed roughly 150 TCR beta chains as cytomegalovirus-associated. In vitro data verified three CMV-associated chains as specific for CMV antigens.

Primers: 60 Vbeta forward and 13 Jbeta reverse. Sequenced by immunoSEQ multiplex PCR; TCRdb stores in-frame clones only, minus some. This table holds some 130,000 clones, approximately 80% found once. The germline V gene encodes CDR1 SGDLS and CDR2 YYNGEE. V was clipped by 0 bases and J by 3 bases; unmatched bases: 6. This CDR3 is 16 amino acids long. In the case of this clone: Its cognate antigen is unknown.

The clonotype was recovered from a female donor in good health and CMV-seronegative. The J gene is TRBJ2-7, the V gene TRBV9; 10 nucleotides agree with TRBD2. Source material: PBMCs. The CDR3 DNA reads TGTGCCAGCAGCGTAGACCGACTAGCGGGCCTCTACGAGCAGTACTTC. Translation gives CASSVDRLAGLYEQYF.